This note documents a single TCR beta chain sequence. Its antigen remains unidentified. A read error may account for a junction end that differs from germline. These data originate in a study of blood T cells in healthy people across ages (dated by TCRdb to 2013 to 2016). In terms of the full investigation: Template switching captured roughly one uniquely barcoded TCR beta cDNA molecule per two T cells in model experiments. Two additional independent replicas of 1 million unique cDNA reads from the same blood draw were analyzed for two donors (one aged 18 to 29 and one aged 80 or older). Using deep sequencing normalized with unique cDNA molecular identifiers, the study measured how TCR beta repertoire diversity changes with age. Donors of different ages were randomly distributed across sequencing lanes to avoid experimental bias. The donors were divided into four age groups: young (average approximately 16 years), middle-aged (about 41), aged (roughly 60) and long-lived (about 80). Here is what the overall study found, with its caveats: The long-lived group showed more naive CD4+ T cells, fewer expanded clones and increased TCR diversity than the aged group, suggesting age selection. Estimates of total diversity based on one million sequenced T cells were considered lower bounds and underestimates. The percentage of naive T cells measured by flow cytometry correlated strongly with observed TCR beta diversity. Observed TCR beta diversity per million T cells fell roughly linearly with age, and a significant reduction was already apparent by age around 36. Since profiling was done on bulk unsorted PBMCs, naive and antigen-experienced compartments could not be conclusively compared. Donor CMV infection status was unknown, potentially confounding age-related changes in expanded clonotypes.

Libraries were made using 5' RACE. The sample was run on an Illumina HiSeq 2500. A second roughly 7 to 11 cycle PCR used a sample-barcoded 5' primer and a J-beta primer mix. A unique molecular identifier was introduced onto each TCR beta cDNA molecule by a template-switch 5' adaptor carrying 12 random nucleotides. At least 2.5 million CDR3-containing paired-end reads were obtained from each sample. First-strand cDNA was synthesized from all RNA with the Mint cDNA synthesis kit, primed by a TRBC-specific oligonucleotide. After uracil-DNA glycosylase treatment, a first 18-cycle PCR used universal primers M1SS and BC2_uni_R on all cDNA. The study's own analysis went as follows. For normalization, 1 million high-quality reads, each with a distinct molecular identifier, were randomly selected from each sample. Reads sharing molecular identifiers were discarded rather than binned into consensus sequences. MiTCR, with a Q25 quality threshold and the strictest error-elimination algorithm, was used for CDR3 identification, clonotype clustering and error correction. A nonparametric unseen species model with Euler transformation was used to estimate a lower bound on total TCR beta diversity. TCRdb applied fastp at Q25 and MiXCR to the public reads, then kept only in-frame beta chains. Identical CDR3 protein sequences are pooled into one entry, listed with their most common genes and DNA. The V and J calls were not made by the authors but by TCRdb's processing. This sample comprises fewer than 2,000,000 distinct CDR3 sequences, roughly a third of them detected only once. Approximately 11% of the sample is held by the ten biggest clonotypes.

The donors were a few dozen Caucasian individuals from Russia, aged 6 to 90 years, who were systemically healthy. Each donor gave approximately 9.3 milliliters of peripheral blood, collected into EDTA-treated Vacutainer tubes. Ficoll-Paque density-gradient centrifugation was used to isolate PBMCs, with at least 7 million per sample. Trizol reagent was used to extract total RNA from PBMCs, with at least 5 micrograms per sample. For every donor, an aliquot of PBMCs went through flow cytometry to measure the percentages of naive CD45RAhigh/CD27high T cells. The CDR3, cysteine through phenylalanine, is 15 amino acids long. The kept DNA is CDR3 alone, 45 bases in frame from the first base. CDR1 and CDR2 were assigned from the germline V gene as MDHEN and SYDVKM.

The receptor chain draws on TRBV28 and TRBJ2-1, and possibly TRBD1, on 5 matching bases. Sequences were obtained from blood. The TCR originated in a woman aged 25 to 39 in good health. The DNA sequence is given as TGTGCCAGCAGTATCCTACAGGACCGCTACAGTGAGCAGTTCTTC. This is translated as CASSILQDRYSEQFF.